A single sample is the source of the 4 T cell receptor beta chains below, sequenced in a study of blood T cell repertoires in COVID-19. Sequencing used immunoSEQ multiplex PCR; TCRdb keeps in-frame clones, though not all of them. This table has 150,000 to 200,000 clones, around four fifths appearing once. The sequenced sample consisted of PBMCs or T cells enriched from blood (not recorded which). The receptors shown here come from a woman aged 45-59 years in a cohort exposed to, infected with or recovered from COVID-19 (not recorded which).

V usage is TRBV6-2 or TRBV6-3 and J usage is TRBJ2-5; D is possibly TRBD1 (5 bases). This CDR3 is 16 amino acids long. Trimming removed 0 bases from V and 2 bases from J, with 13 bases in between. Germline CDR1 and CDR2: MNHEY and SVGEGT. CDR3 region: CASSYSKNQGQETQYF. The CDR3 DNA reads TGTGCCAGCAGTTACTCGAAAAATCAGGGTCAAGAGACCCAGTACTTC.

The rearrangement joins TRBV15 to TRBJ2-1; 9 nucleotides match TRBD1. Germline V gene data show CDR1 as LNHNV and CDR2 as YYDKDF (reference sequence). Trimming at V came to 4 bases and at J to 4 bases, leaving 5 bases not matched to a gene. The CDR3 is 15 residues long. CDR3 amino acids: CATSNEQGAYNEQFF. The CDR3 DNA reads TGTGCCACCAGCAACGAACAGGGGGCTTACAATGAGCAGTTCTTC.

The chain recombines TRBV5-6 with TRBJ1-2; the D is unclear. V gave up 3 bases and J gave up 8 bases, with 17 bases separating them. CDR1 and CDR2 (germline): SGHDT, YYEEEE. CDR3 length: 14 residues. The CDR3 spells CASSYDLGASGYTF. CDR3 bases: TGTGCCAGCAGCTACGACCTAGGAGCCTCAGGCTACACCTTC.

V gene TRBV18 combines with J gene TRBJ2-5; 10 bases align to TRBD1. The CDR3 consists of 15 residues. Germline CDR1 is KGHSH and CDR2 is LQKENI. V gave up 3 bases and J gave up 4 bases; unmatched junction bases: 5. This CDR3 is CASSPQTGGTETQYF. CDR3 nucleotides: TGTGCCAGCTCACCTCAGACAGGGGGCACAGAGACCCAGTACTTC.